This T cell receptor (beta chain) was captured by sequencing in a study of regulatory T cells in long-lasting Graves disease. Findings and limits, study-wide: New patients shared 950 to 1,000 public clonotypes, fewer than the approximately 2,500 shared by persistent patients. Persistent disease was characterized by preferential usage of TRBV28, TRBJ1-2 and TRBJ2-5.

Trimming stripped 5 bases from V and 8 bases from J, with 15 bases between. Germline V CDR1 and CDR2: MGHRA, YSYEKL. The CDR3 runs to 13 residues. Construction of TCR beta libraries relied on iRepertoire HTBI primers and on Arm-PCR targeting CDR3 regions. A single record per CDR3 protein comes from TCRdb applying MiXCR to the multiplex PCR reads. Among a few hundred thousand distinct CDR3 sequences listed, approximately 16% were seen once. This sample's time point: newly diagnosed GD, antithyroid drugs for less than 3 months. PBMC-extracted RNA yielded the TCR library. Around 10 milliliters of peripheral blood were taken and placed in EDTA tubes. Comments on this clonotype: Its antigen is not identified.

Separately, the same data were catalogued under a study of T cells in Graves' hyperthyroidism and ophthalmopathy.

The chain couples TRBV4-1 to TRBJ1-2, with D unresolved. This material consisted of peripheral blood mononuclear cells (PBMCs), taken at new diagnosis, from a patient treated with antithyroid drugs. The receptor was isolated from a young woman with Graves disease. DNA for the CDR3: TGCGCCAGCAGCAAGGAGGGATTAAGCGGCTACACCTTC. It codes for CASSKEGLSGYTF.